At least ten counts were recorded for the clone carrying this TCR beta chain. The antigen is not known. This entry is derived from a study of T cells in Graves' hyperthyroidism and ophthalmopathy. Study findings and constraints: In validation, the model predicted ophthalmopathy. These predictions came a median about 6.5 months before onset. Blood also carried most thyroid clonotypes expanded above 0.001.

The study based diagnoses on clinical symptoms, serum thyroxine and TRAb, thyroid ultrasound and orbital computed tomography. Isolation of PBMCs was performed on around 9.8 ml fresh peripheral blood. The V end lost 1 base, the J end lost 7 bases, and 8 bases lay between the germline ends. Germline CDR1 SNHLY, CDR2 FYNNEI. CDR3 length: 13 residues. RNA transcripts were the template for amplifying TCR beta CDR3 regions. When the TCR CDR3 underwent first-round RT-PCR, the HTBI primer set was used. In TCRdb, the multiplex PCR reads were re-called with MiXCR into one record per CDR3 protein. The table includes about 350,000 distinct CDR3 sequences, roughly 14% detected once.

The J gene is TRBJ1-5, the V gene TRBV2, with D hard to call. The source of this sequence is a woman aged 25 to 45 with Graves' hyperthyroidism. The source material was blood. This CDR3 is CASSEGIYQPQHF. The CDR3 DNA follows: TGTGCCAGCAGTGAAGGGATTTACCAGCCCCAGCATTTT.